A selection of T cell receptor beta chains follows, all from one sample in a study of early T cells in non-severe SARS-CoV-2 infection. TCRdb passed the 5' RACE reads through MiXCR, listing each CDR3 protein once. The sample contains fewer than 85,000 distinct CDR3 sequences, 11% of which appear only once. This material consisted of whole blood, taken at baseline. The receptors come from an adult who was a healthcare worker with PCR-confirmed SARS-CoV-2 infection or an uninfected control (not recorded which). CDR3s include the opening cysteine and the closing phenylalanine or tryptophan. D genes are given only for firm matches. Where a row states a size, it is once, few, many or the class of an expanded clone; other rows omit it.

D gene | J gene | V gene | clone size | CDR3 protein | CDR3 DNA
. | TRBJ2-3 | TRBV2 | . | CASSLFSPRDTQYF | TGTGCCAGCAGTCTTTTTTCCCCCCGAGATACGCAGTATTTT
. | TRBJ1-6 | TRBV7-6 | . | CASSSDSINSPLHF | TGTGCCAGCAGCTCGGACAGCATTAATTCACCCCTCCACTTT
. | TRBJ1-1 | TRBV2 | many | CACPAGAGNTEAFF | TGTGCCTGCCCGGCGGGAGCGGGGAACACTGAAGCTTTCTTT
. | TRBJ2-1 | TRBV29-1 | . | CSGETVSYNEQFF | TGCAGCGGGGAGACAGTCTCCTACAATGAGCAGTTCTTC
. | TRBJ2-2 | TRBV29-1 | many | CSVDPRNTGELFF | TGCAGCGTTGACCCAAGAAACACCGGGGAGCTGTTTTTT
. | TRBJ1-1 | TRBV11-2 | many | CASSLVAGLNTEAFF | TGTGCCAGCAGCTTAGTTGCGGGCCTGAACACTGAAGCTTTCTTT
. | TRBJ1-5 | TRBV20-1 | few | CSARDQGGSELHSNQPQHF | TGCAGTGCTAGAGATCAGGGAGGATCGGAGCTACATAGCAATCAGCCCCAGCATTTT
TRBD1 | TRBJ2-2 | TRBV19 | many | CASSMTGPLKTGELFF | TGTGCCAGTAGTATGACAGGGCCTCTGAAGACCGGGGAGCTGTTTTTT
. | TRBJ2-7 | TRBV29-1 | . | CSVGEYEQYF | TGCAGCGTTGGGGAGTACGAGCAGTACTTC
. | TRBJ1-2 | TRBV3-1 | many | CASSFRQPGYGYTF | TGTGCCAGCAGCTTTCGACAGCCTGGCTATGGCTACACCTTC
. | TRBJ1-4 | TRBV29-1 | many | CSVVAPNEKLFF | TGCAGCGTTGTGGCTCCTAATGAAAAACTGTTTTTT
. | TRBJ2-1 | TRBV6-6 | . | CASSYSRDNEQFF | TGTGCCAGCAGTTACTCCCGTGACAATGAGCAGTTCTTC
TRBD2 | TRBJ2-3 | TRBV11-2 | . | CASSSIRGGTDTQYF | TGTGCCAGCAGCTCAATCCGGGGGGGCACAGATACGCAGTATTTT
TRBD1 | TRBJ2-1 | TRBV5-1 | many | CASKRERGRDLYNEQFF | TGCGCCAGCAAAAGGGAGAGGGGGCGAGATCTTTACAATGAGCAGTTCTTC
TRBD2 | TRBJ2-2 | TRBV7-2 | . | CASSHGGLAGLTGELFF | TGTGCCAGCAGCCACGGGGGCCTAGCGGGGCTTACCGGGGAGCTGTTTTTT
. | TRBJ2-7 | TRBV28 | few | CASSLLSRFPWYF | TGTGCCAGCAGTTTACTAAGCAGGTTCCCTTGGTACTTC
. | TRBJ2-4 | TRBV29-1 | . | CSVRESKNIQYF | TGCAGCGTAAGGGAGTCCAAAAACATTCAGTACTTC
. | TRBJ2-3 | TRBV2 | many | CASSEAQGARTDTQYF | TGTGCCAGCAGTGAGGCCCAGGGAGCCAGGACAGATACGCAGTATTTT
TRBD1 | TRBJ1-2 | TRBV7-2 | . | CASSGRDRLPNTF | TGTGCCAGCAGCGGGCGGGACAGACTCCCGAACACCTTC
. | TRBJ2-1 | TRBV7-2 | many | CASSLVSGNNEQFF | TGTGCCAGCAGCTTAGTATCAGGGAACAATGAGCAGTTCTTC
. | TRBJ1-2 | TRBV2 | many | CASSEARGNYGYTF | TGTGCCAGCAGTGAAGCGAGAGGCAACTATGGCTACACCTTC
TRBD1 | TRBJ1-6 | TRBV6-6 | few | CASSSRTGSTSPLHF | TGTGCCAGCAGTTCACGGACAGGTTCTACTTCACCCCTCCACTTT